This record covers a single TCR beta chain. Its antigen is unknown. There are 14 residues in the CDR3. Deletions cut 4 bases from V and 0 bases from J, with 7 bases between. The germline gives CDR1 KGHSH, CDR2 LQKENI. The data stem from a study of vaccination effects on CD4 cells after COVID-19. Looking at the study overall: From two convalescent patients, samples were taken 16 days and one week before vaccination. Study conclusions and caveats: Pronounced clonal contraction occurred in clones induced by infection and by vaccine late after vaccination.

Under the ViraFEST assay, PBMC were stimulated with viral peptide pools so that antigen-specific CD4+ T cells expanded. Sequencing was performed afterwards. A 10-day culture period preceded the isolation of CD4+ T cells. A PCR test confirmed that the person had SARS-CoV-2 infection between March and December 2020. IL-2 at approximately 9.7 IU/ml and peptides at 7.5 to 10 ug/ml were added to cultured PBMC, approximately 2.2 million per well. IL-2 medium supplanted half the medium on days 3 and 7. The method was immunoSEQ multiplex PCR; TCRdb's version includes in-frame clones alone and lacks a portion of them. The sample carries tens of thousands of clones, over 60% recorded once.

This specimen consisted of CD4+ T cells from PBMCs cultured with a peptide pool, obtained before COVID-19 vaccination. The receptor was derived from a human donor who had a prior SARS-CoV-2 infection. The chain employs TRBV18 and TRBJ1-3, with D unresolved. The CDR3 here is CASSHAASGNTIYF. In DNA, the CDR3 is TGTGCCAGCTCACATGCAGCCTCTGGAAACACCATATATTTT.